This TCR beta chain was identified in a study of cytomegalovirus exposure and HLA in healthy donors. The wider study: In a previous analysis, approximately 110 million unique TCR beta sequences were found from 150 million to 200 million T cells. Study outcomes and limitations: There were 150 to 200 TCR beta chains listed as cytomegalovirus-associated. A later analysis found that most CMV-associated TCR beta chains appeared HLA-restricted.

The PCR ran on 60 Vbeta and 13 Jbeta primers. The data were produced by immunoSEQ multiplex PCR, yet TCRdb's version contains in-frame clones alone and is incomplete. Among roughly 130,000 clones listed, roughly 71% were seen once. A note on this clone: Antigen specificity is unknown.

Sequenced: PBMCs. This receptor was obtained from a woman aged 45-59 years in good health and CMV-seropositive.

The CDR3 DNA reads as TGTGCCAGCAGCTTTCTGACTACTCTACCGAACACTGAAGCTTTCTTT. This sequence encodes CASSFLTTLPNTEAFF. The chain employs TRBV11-2 and TRBJ1-1; no clear D. Per the germline V gene, CDR1 is SGHAT and CDR2 is FQNNGV. The CDR3 extends over 16 amino acids. V lost 3 bases and J lost 1, with 15 bases in between.